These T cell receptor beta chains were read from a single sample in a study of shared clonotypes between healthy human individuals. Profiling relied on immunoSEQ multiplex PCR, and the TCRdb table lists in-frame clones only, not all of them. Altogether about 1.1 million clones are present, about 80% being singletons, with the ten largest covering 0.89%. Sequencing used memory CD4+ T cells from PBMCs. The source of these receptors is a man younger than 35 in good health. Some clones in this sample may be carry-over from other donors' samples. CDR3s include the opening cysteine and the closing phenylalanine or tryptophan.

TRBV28 CASSSIRLAGRYYNEQFF
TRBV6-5 CASSYAADRGIYEQYF
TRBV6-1 CASSEQGASNQPQHF
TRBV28 CASTLGGATNEKLFF
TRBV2 CASSVNKQETQYF
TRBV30 CACQPRGGSGNTIYF
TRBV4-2 CASSQDGTGGITDTQYF
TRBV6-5 CASSYSLRGGNTIYF
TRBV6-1 CASSEALGQGSEQYF
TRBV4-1 CASSQVTAPPNTEAFF
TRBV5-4 CASSGDAGYTF
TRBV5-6 CASSLVSASGNTIYF
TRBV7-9 CASSLVSGETQYF
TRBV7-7 CASSQRQGNTGELFF
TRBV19 CASSISRGQSSRKSNQPQHF
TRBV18 CASSLNRGGTQETQYF
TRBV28 CASSGGGALNTGELFF
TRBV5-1 CASSLVAGHNEQFF
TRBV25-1 CASSRQNTEAFF
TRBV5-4 CASSLPPGQGVNEQYF
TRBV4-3 CASSQVPGTSPYF
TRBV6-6 CASHPGGPGTEAFF
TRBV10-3 CAIRGVDTEAFF
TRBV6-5 CASSRTGAGANVLTF
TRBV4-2 CASSQDRGTGDNEQFF
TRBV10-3 CAISEPFGLAGNTDTQYF
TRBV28 CASSFGQEYHGYTF
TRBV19 CASMLRGNTEAFF
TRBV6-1 CASSQTNTEAFF
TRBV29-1 CSVGTGQETEAFF
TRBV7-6 CASSPNAIDRLYF
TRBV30 CAGRGPSSYNEQFF
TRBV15 CATSRSLEMGYEQYF
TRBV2 CASNPQDSNQPQHF
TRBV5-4 CASSLSSGSPDTQYF
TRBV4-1 CASSQSKTGTERKSSYNEQFF
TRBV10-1 CASSEPPGETQYF
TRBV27 CASSPFIPRDANTGELFF
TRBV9 CASSVTSSSDTQYF
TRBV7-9 CASSLEQGYTEAFF
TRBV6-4 CASSGPFGVTTYEQYF
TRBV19 CASSINPPDRVLKGQFF
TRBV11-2 CASGPAQGFETQYF
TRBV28 CASSLELGLAGVGDEQFF
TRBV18 CASSHDSSGGYGYTF
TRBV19 CASRQGSSYAGELFF
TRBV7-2 CASSLSGQGRPQHF
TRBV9 CASSPGPGGYEQYF
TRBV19 CASSIVGDSYEQYF
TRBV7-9 CASSPSHLSGANVLTF
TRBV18 CASSPSLRGYQPQHF
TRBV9 CASSVGPGLGGGTQYF
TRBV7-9 CASSPLTQADTQYF